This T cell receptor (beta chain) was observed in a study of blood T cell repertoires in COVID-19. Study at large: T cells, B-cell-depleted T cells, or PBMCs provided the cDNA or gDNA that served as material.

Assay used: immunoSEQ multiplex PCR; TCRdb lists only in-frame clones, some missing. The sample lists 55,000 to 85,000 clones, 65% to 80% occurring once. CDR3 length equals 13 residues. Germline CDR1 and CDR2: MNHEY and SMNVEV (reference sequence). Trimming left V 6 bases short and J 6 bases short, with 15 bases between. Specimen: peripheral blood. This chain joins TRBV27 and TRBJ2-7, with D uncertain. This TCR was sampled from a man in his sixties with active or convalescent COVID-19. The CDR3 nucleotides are TGTGCCAGCAGACCGGTGGGCTTCGGCGAGCAGTACTTC. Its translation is CASRPVGFGEQYF.